What follows are 29 T cell receptor beta chains derived from one specimen sequenced in a study of cytomegalovirus exposure and HLA in healthy donors. The primer mix had 60 Vbeta and 13 Jbeta primers. Data came from immunoSEQ multiplex PCR; TCRdb stores just in-frame clones and leaves some out. The sample holds 180,000 or so clones; almost 80% are singletons and the top ten take roughly 13%. The sample consisted of PBMCs. All receptors come from a man in his fifties or sixties in good health and CMV-seropositive.

The CDR3 loop is CASSLGQAYGYTF. CDR3 sequence (DNA): TGTGCCAGCAGTTTGGGGCAGGCCTATGGCTACACCTTC. This chain connects TRBV27 to TRBJ1-2; TRBD1 might be the D (5 bases). This CDR3 is built from 13 residues. The V end lost 3 bases, the J end lost 4 bases, and 9 bases lay between the germline ends. Germline CDR1 is MNHEY and CDR2 is SMNVEV (reference sequence).

This chain uses TRBV7-2 with TRBJ1-1; perhaps TRBD1 as D (6 bases). The germline gives CDR1 SGHTA, CDR2 FQGNSA. V shed 5 bases and J shed 0 bases, with 7 bases lying between them. This CDR3 contains 13 residues. The CDR3 bases are TGTGCCAGCAGCGCAGGGGTGAACACTGAAGCTTTCTTT. Protein sequence: CASSAGVNTEAFF. The full variable domain, rest sourced from reference TRBV7-2 and TRBJ1-1, is GAGVSQSPSNKVTEKGKDVELRCDPISGHTALYWYRQSLGQGLEFLIYFQGNSAPDKSGLPSDRFSAERTGGSVSTLTIQRTQQEDSAVYLCASSAGVNTEAFFGQGTRLTVV.

This chain joins TRBV6-5 and TRBJ1-3; 8 bases map to TRBD1. CDR3 length: 15 residues. Germline assignment: CDR1 MNHEY and CDR2 SVGAGI. Losses at the gene ends were 5 bases for V and 4 bases for J; bases not matched to a gene: 7. The CDR3 region is CASSPNGQGGNTIYF. The CDR3 nucleotides are TGTGCCAGCAGTCCGAACGGACAGGGAGGAAACACCATATATTTT.

The CDR3 here is CAISESFSGQGDPYGYTF. Here the CDR3 DNA reads TGTGCCATCAGTGAGTCGTTCAGTGGACAGGGAGACCCCTATGGCTACACCTTC. V gene TRBV10-3 combines with J gene TRBJ1-2, with 8 bases matching TRBD1. V was clipped by 0 bases and J by 4 bases; unmatched bases: 13. CDR3 length: 18 amino acids. CDR1 is ENHRY and CDR2 is SYGVKD in the germline V gene.

The chain links TRBV2 to TRBJ1-5; possible D gene TRBD1, 5 bases. V lost 5 bases, J lost 1 base, and 24 bases lay in between. Germline values: CDR1 SNHLY, CDR2 FYNNEI. The CDR3 loop spans 19 amino acids. The CDR3, as DNA: TGTGCCAGCAGTCACCCCCAGGCGGGGGTGTTCGGGAGCAATCAGCCCCAGCATTTT. This codes for CASSHPQAGVFGSNQPQHF. Based on the CDR3 plus reference TRBV2 and TRBJ1-5, the full variable domain is EPEVTQTPSHQVTQMGQEVILRCVPISNHLYFYWYRQILGQKVEFLVSFYNNEISEKSEIFDDQFSVERPDGSNFTLKIRSTKLEDSAMYFCASSHPQAGVFGSNQPQHFGDGTRLSIL.

The V call is TRBV18, the J call TRBJ2-3; D is unresolved. From germline, CDR1 is KGHSH and CDR2 LQKENI. This CDR3 spans 15 amino acids. The V end was cut by 3 bases, the J end by 2 bases, with 12 bases between. CDR3 coding DNA: TGTGCCAGCTCACCTGCGGAGCGCATCACAGATACGCAGTATTTT. As protein: CASSPAERITDTQYF.

This chain joins TRBV27 and TRBJ1-2; D is uncertain. The CDR3 spans 13 residues. Germline V CDR1 and CDR2: MNHEY, SMNVEV (reference sequence). Trimming cost V 6 bases and J 8 bases, with 16 bases left between them. The CDR3 spells CASSLAAERGYTF. CDR3 nucleotides: TGTGCCAGCAGCCTAGCGGCAGAGCGAGGCTACACCTTC.

This chain uses TRBV4-1 with TRBJ2-3; D possibly corresponds to TRBD1 (6 bases). The V end lost 0 bases, the J end lost 5 bases, and 12 bases lay between the germline ends. The CDR3 is 15 amino acids. Germline-derived CDR1 and CDR2 are MGHRA and YSYEKL. The CDR3 region is CASSQDGRGRDTQYF. The CDR3 DNA reads TGCGCCAGCAGCCAAGATGGCAGGGGCCGAGATACGCAGTATTTT.

The chain is built from TRBV5-4 and TRBJ2-2; tentative D call: TRBD1 (7 bases). Germline V gene lookup returns CDR1 SGHNT and CDR2 YYREEE (reference sequence). V was cut by 4 bases and J by 5 bases, with 12 bases left in between. The length of the CDR3 is 14 residues. CDR3 sequence (DNA): TGTGCCAGCAGCCAATCAGGGGGGACCGGGGAGCTGTTTTTT. Translated, it gives CASSQSGGTGELFF.

This clone was detected a few times. Written as DNA, the CDR3 is TGTGCCAGCAGCCAAGCCCGGGACAGGGGATCCTACGAGCAGTACTTC. It is translated as CASSQARDRGSYEQYF. The chain couples TRBV4-2 to TRBJ2-7, with TRBD1 identical over 10 bases. Per germline, CDR1 LGHNA and CDR2 YNFKEQ. The CDR3 covers 16 residues. J gave up 1 base and V 1 base, and 4 bases lay outside the gene matches.

The V call is TRBV7-2, the J call TRBJ2-1; 8 bases match TRBD2. The CDR3 totals 15 residues. The germline CDR1 and CDR2 sequences are SGHTA and FQGNSA. J was trimmed by 10 bases and V by 7 bases; bases with no gene match: 15. The CDR3: CASKKHHGGAWEQFF. The CDR3, as DNA: TGTGCCAGCAAAAAACACCACGGGGGGGCGTGGGAGCAGTTCTTC.

V gene TRBV2 combines with J gene TRBJ1-1; tentatively, D is TRBD1 (5 bases). The ends were cut back, 5 bases at V and 6 bases at J, with 10 bases in the middle. There are 12 residues in the CDR3. Germline V gene data show CDR1 as SNHLY and CDR2 as FYNNEI. In DNA, the CDR3 is TGTGCCAGCAGTTGGTCAGGGTCTGAAGCTTTCTTT. Protein: CASSWSGSEAFF.

This clone occurred once. The chain is built from TRBV28 and TRBJ1-1; 7 bases are shared with TRBD1. J was trimmed by 0 bases and V by 5 bases; bases with no gene match: 3. CDR3 length: 14 residues. Germline V lookup: CDR1 MDHEN, CDR2 SYDVKM. The CDR3 reads CASSPQGMNTEAFF. CDR3 nucleotide sequence: TGTGCCAGCAGTCCACAGGGGATGAACACTGAAGCTTTCTTT. The full variable domain, rest sourced from reference TRBV28 and TRBJ1-1, is DVKVTQSSRYLVKRTGEKVFLECVQDMDHENMFWYRQDPGLGLRLIYFSYDVKMKEKGDIPEGYSVSREKKERFSLILESASTNQTSMYLCASSPQGMNTEAFFGQGTRLTVV.

The chain is built from TRBV29-1 and TRBJ1-2, with a possible D match to TRBD1 (6 bases). The V gene's germline CDR1 is SQVTM and CDR2 ANQGSEA. This CDR3 spans 14 amino acids. V was shortened by 1 base and J by 3 bases, with 12 bases between the two germline ends. The CDR3 bases are TGCAGCGTTGAAGTGGCGGGGGCGTACTATGGCTACACCTTC. Its translation is CSVEVAGAYYGYTF.

The gene calls are TRBV28 and TRBJ1-3, with 7 bases that match TRBD1. V shed 3 bases, J shed 0 bases, and the junction held 5 bases outside the gene matches. Germline V gene lookup returns CDR1 MDHEN and CDR2 SYDVKM. The CDR3 contains 16 residues. CDR3 nucleotide sequence: TGTGCCAGCAGTTTCAGACAGGGAATCTCTGGAAACACCATATATTTT. It translates to CASSFRQGISGNTIYF.

This chain joins TRBV5-6 and TRBJ2-5, with TRBD2 identical over 9 bases. CDR1 is SGHDT, CDR2 YYEEEE, per germline. The CDR3 is 17 residues long. V trimming: 1 base; J trimming: 7 bases; junction bases outside the gene matches: 14. The DNA of the CDR3 is TGTGCCAGCAGCTTGAGGGTCAGCGGGGGGTCTATCTGGACCCAGTACTTC. It codes for CASSLRVSGGSIWTQYF.

V and J are TRBV6-5 and TRBJ2-7; the match to TRBD1 covers 9 bases. CDR3 length: 14 residues. Looked up from germline, CDR1 is MNHEY and CDR2 is SVGAGI. V trimming: 1 base; J trimming: 5 bases; junction bases outside the gene matches: 3. The CDR3 protein is CASSYLDRGHEQYF. The CDR3 nucleotides read TGTGCCAGCAGTTACTTGGACAGGGGCCACGAGCAGTACTTC.

The chain combines TRBV5-1 with TRBJ2-7; 8 bases align to TRBD1. In germline, CDR1 is SGHRS, CDR2 YFSETQ. J lost 9 bases, V lost 5 bases, and 10 bases had no gene match. CDR3 length: 13 amino acids. The CDR3 protein is CASRVTGAAGQYF. For the CDR3, the DNA is TGCGCCAGCAGAGTGACAGGGGCCGCCGGGCAGTACTTC.

DNA for the CDR3: TGCGCCAGCAGCTTTATAGCGGGGGGAACCGGGGAGCTGTTTTTT. Translation gives CASSFIAGGTGELFF. The V gene is TRBV5-1, the J gene TRBJ2-2; TRBD2 matches at 10 bases. CDR1 and CDR2 (germline): SGHRS, YFSETQ. There are 15 residues in the CDR3. The trim removed 2 bases at V and 5 bases at J, leaving 3 bases unmatched. Combining the CDR3 with reference TRBV5-1 and TRBJ2-2 gives the whole variable domain KAGVTQTPRYLIKTRGQQVTLSCSPISGHRSVSWYQQTPGQGLQFLFEYFSETQRNKGNFPGRFSGRQFSNSRSEMNVSTLELGDSALYLCASSFIAGGTGELFFGEGSRLTVL.

This clone showed up just once. This chain joins TRBV4-1 and TRBJ1-1; 7 nucleotides align to TRBD1. V shed 3 bases, J shed 8 bases, and the junction held 6 bases outside the gene matches. The CDR3 spans 13 residues. Looked up from germline, CDR1 is MGHRA and CDR2 is YSYEKL. The CDR3 is CASSQTGTVEAFF. CDR3 sequence (DNA): TGCGCCAGCAGCCAGACAGGGACAGTAGAAGCTTTCTTT.

V is TRBV2 and J is TRBJ2-7; D may be TRBD1 (5 bases). The V end lost 6 bases, the J end lost 2 bases, and 8 bases lay between the germline ends. Germline CDR1 reads SNHLY; CDR2 reads FYNNEI. This CDR3 is 12 amino acids long. CDR3 sequence (DNA): TGTGCCAGCAGGTTAGGGGCCTACGAGCAGTACGTC. This sequence encodes CASRLGAYEQYV.

The rearrangement uses TRBV7-6 and TRBJ1-2; 7 nucleotides agree with TRBD1. This CDR3 is 15 amino acids long. The junction had 7 bases not matched to a gene; V was cut back by 3 bases and J by 3 bases. In germline, CDR1 is SGHVS, CDR2 FNYEAQ. In DNA form, the CDR3 reads TGTGCCAGCAGCTTCGAAGGGGGCGCGTACTATGGCTACACCTTC. Residues: CASSFEGGAYYGYTF.

This clone was recorded once. The chain joins TRBV5-6 to TRBJ1-4, with 8 bases aligning to TRBD1. Per germline, CDR1 SGHDT and CDR2 YYEEEE. This CDR3 comprises 16 residues. V lost 0 bases to trimming and J lost 3 bases; unmatched junction nucleotides: 4. The CDR3 region is CASSLGGQVSNEKLFF. As DNA, the CDR3 is TGTGCCAGCAGCTTGGGGGGACAGGTATCTAATGAAAAACTGTTTTTT.

This clone was found once. CDR3 DNA: TGTGCCAGCAGCGTAGCTGCTAGCGGGGACACAGATACGCAGTATTTT. Translating it yields CASSVAASGDTDTQYF. J is TRBJ2-3 and V is TRBV9, with 9 nucleotides matching TRBD2. Trimming at V came to 0 bases and at J to 2 bases, leaving 4 bases not matched to a gene. Germline lookup yields CDR1 SGDLS and CDR2 YYNGEE. The CDR3 covers 16 residues.

This clone was counted a few times. CDR3 in amino acids: CASSLGGGGTEAFF. CDR3 coding DNA: TGTGCCAGCAGCTTAGGGGGAGGCGGCACTGAAGCTTTCTTT. The chain has TRBV7-9 and TRBJ1-1; D is unclear. Trimming left V 1 base short and J 4 bases short, with 10 bases between. The length of the CDR3 is 14 residues. Looked up from germline, CDR1 is SEHNR and CDR2 is FQNEAQ (reference sequence).

CDR3 nucleotides: TGTGCCAGTAAGGTGCCCGGGACAGGGAAAAATTCACCCCTCCACTTT. Protein: CASKVPGTGKNSPLHF. This chain links TRBV19 with TRBJ1-6; TRBD1 matches at 9 bases. There are 16 residues in the CDR3. Germline CDR1 and CDR2: LNHDA and SQIVND (reference sequence). J was trimmed by 7 bases and V by 7 bases; bases with no gene match: 11. The whole variable domain, remainder taken from reference TRBV19 and TRBJ1-6, is DGGITQSPKYLFRKEGQNVTLSCEQNLNHDAMYWYRQDPGQGLRLIYYSQIVNDFQKGDIAEGYSVSREKKESFPLTVTSAQKNPTAFYLCASKVPGTGKNSPLHFGNGTRLTVT.

This clone has just one count. The chain employs TRBV27 and TRBJ2-1, with TRBD2 matching 7 bases. With V trimmed by 7 bases and J by 9 bases, 12 bases remained unmatched. CDR1 is MNHEY, CDR2 SMNVEV, per germline (reference sequence). The CDR3 length is 14 residues. The CDR3 nucleotides are TGTGCCAGCACCCCCCTCCGGGGGGTCGGTGAGCAGTTCTTC. It yields the protein CASTPLRGVGEQFF.

The rearrangement uses TRBV5-4 and TRBJ2-7; possible D gene TRBD2, 7 bases. The CDR3 is 13 residues long. V lost 2 bases and J 5 bases, leaving 11 bases between the germline ends. CDR1 SGHNT and CDR2 YYREEE come from the germline V gene (reference sequence). DNA for the CDR3: TGTGCCAGCAGCTTACAGGGAGGGGACGAGCAGTACTTC. Residues: CASSLQGGDEQYF.

This rearrangement joins TRBV30 to TRBJ1-1; D gene ambiguous. V lost 6 bases, J lost 1 base, and 12 bases lay in between. Looked up from germline, CDR1 is GTSNPN and CDR2 is SVGIG (reference sequence). The CDR3 extends over 13 amino acids. CDR3 sequence: CACYSRSNTEAFF. DNA of the CDR3: TGTGCCTGTTATAGCCGATCGAACACTGAAGCTTTCTTT.